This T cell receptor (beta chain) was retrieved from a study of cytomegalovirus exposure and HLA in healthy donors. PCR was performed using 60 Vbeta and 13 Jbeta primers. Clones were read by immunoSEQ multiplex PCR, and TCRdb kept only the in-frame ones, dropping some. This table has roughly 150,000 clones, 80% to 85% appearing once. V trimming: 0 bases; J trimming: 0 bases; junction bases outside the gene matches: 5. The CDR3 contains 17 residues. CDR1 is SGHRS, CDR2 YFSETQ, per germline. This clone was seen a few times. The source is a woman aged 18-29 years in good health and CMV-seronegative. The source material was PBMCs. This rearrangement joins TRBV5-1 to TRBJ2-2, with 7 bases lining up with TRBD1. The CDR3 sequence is CASSLAVGQTNTGELFF. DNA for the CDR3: TGCGCCAGCAGCTTGGCGGTGGGACAGACGAACACCGGGGAGCTGTTTTTT.